A single sample is the source of the 7 T cell receptor beta chains below, sequenced in a study of cytomegalovirus exposure and HLA in healthy donors. Here immunoSEQ multiplex PCR was the method, and the copy in TCRdb shows in-frame clones only, minus some. Seen here are 150,000 to 200,000 clones, approximately 84% observed once, and the top ten hold roughly 10%. Sequenced input: PBMCs. These receptor sequences come from a man aged 25 to 45 in good health and CMV-seropositive.

The genes are TRBV28 and TRBJ2-7, with a weak D call TRBD2 (5 bases). With 8 bases removed from V and 12 bases from J, the gap between germline ends came to 23 bases. The germline V gene has CDR1 MDHEN and CDR2 SYDVKM. The CDR3 loop spans 13 amino acids. DNA for the CDR3: TGTGCCAGCTCTCAAAATAACGGGGTTGGGTGGTACTTC. Translated: CASSQNNGVGWYF.

The J gene is TRBJ1-2, the V gene TRBV7-6, with 7 bases that match TRBD1. CDR3 size: 13 residues. CDR1 is SGHVS, CDR2 FNYEAQ, per germline. The trim removed 6 bases at V and 7 bases at J, leaving 8 bases unmatched. CDR3 sequence (DNA): TGTGCCAGCAGTCTTACAGGGGTGTCTGGCTACACCTTC. Encoded protein: CASSLTGVSGYTF.

V and J are TRBV19 and TRBJ1-2; 10 nucleotides agree with TRBD1. Germline V gives CDR1 LNHDA, CDR2 SQIVND (reference sequence). J was trimmed by 6 bases and V by 5 bases; bases with no gene match: 9. CDR3 length equals 15 residues. The CDR3 spells CASSPYGTGDDGYTF. The CDR3 DNA reads as TGTGCCAGTAGTCCTTACGGGACAGGGGACGATGGCTACACCTTC.

V usage is TRBV28 and J usage is TRBJ1-5; D ambiguous. CDR1 is MDHEN and CDR2 is SYDVKM in the germline V gene. With 3 bases removed from V and 0 bases from J, the gap between germline ends came to 12 bases. The length of the CDR3 is 16 residues. The CDR3 loop is CASSFPAGNSNQPQHF. Written as DNA, the CDR3 is TGTGCCAGCAGTTTCCCGGCGGGGAATAGCAATCAGCCCCAGCATTTT.

The chain couples TRBV11-3 to TRBJ2-7, with 9 bases fitting TRBD1. The V gene end was trimmed by 4 bases and the J gene end by 3 bases; junction bases not matched to a gene: 4. Germline CDR1 reads SGHNT; CDR2 reads YENEEA. The CDR3 has 14 amino acids. The CDR3: CASSSRDRDYEQYF. CDR3 DNA sequence: TGTGCCAGCAGCTCACGGGACAGGGACTACGAGCAGTACTTC.

The V gene is TRBV19, the J gene TRBJ2-7, with TRBD1 identical over 9 bases. Trimming cost V 5 bases and J 3 bases; bases outside gene matches: 8. Germline CDR1 reads LNHDA; CDR2 reads SQIVND (reference sequence). The CDR3 spans 15 residues. CDR3: CASSWGQGASYEQYF. The CDR3 DNA reads as TGTGCCAGTAGTTGGGGACAGGGCGCAAGCTACGAGCAGTACTTC.

This clone was detected only once. V is TRBV27 and J is TRBJ2-7; a weak D match, TRBD2 (5 bases). The germline CDR1 and CDR2 sequences are MNHEY and SMNVEV (reference sequence). The CDR3 sequence is 17 residues long. Between the trimmed V and J ends, which lost 5 bases and 4 bases, there was a span of 24 bases. CDR3 nucleotide sequence: TGTGCCAGCAGTCCCCTCCCGGGGTCTGATGACCGTTACGAGCAGTACTTC. As protein: CASSPLPGSDDRYEQYF.